This T cell receptor beta chain was documented in a study of OX40 agonist ivuxolimab in advanced cancers. Germline-derived CDR1 and CDR2 are MDHEN and SYDVKM. V gave up 6 bases and J gave up 5 bases, with 20 bases separating them. The CDR3 covers 15 residues. Using immunoSEQ multiplex PCR, the repertoire was profiled, and TCRdb retains in-frame clones only, with some absent. The repertoire holds roughly 90,000 clones, with just over 90% as singletons. The sample consisted of CD4+ or CD8+ T cells sorted from blood, taken in a trial of the OX40 agonist ivuxolimab. This sequence was found in an adult with an advanced solid tumor such as melanoma, head and neck, liver or kidney cancer. The chain employs TRBV28 and TRBJ2-7; TRBD2 might be the D (5 bases). The CDR3 reads CASSPPGRTSNEQYF. CDR3 sequence (DNA): TGTGCCAGCAGCCCCCCGGGAAGAACTTCGAACGAGCAGTACTTC. The variable domain in full, completed from reference TRBV28 and TRBJ2-7, reads DVKVTQSSRYLVKRTGEKVFLECVQDMDHENMFWYRQDPGLGLRLIYFSYDVKMKEKGDIPEGYSVSREKKERFSLILESASTNQTSMYLCASSPPGRTSNEQYFGPGTRLTVT.